The clone carrying this TCR beta chain was seen repeatedly, ten times or more. Disease lasting under 3 months, a NOSPECS grade of at least 4, and a Clinical Activity Score of at least 3 were features of the ophthalmopathy patients. TCR beta CDR3 regions were amplified from RNA transcripts. A first-round RT-PCR of the TCR CDR3 used the HTBI primer set. TCRdb re-analysed the multiplex PCR reads in MiXCR, keeping a single row per CDR3 protein. The sample comprises 700,000 or so distinct CDR3 sequences, about 14% of which are singletons, and around an eighth rests with the top ten. The germline V gene has CDR1 MNHEY and CDR2 SVGEGT. The length of the CDR3 is 13 residues. V lost 5 bases to trimming and J lost 7 bases; unmatched junction nucleotides: 4. These data belong to a study of T cells in Graves' hyperthyroidism and ophthalmopathy.

The TCR sequence derives from a woman aged 45 to 65 with Graves' ophthalmopathy. The gene calls are TRBV6-2 or TRBV6-3 and TRBJ2-1, with 8 bases fitting TRBD2. Sequences were obtained from blood. The CDR3 region has the DNA TGTGCCAGCAGTCGCGGGAGGAGTAATGAGCAGTTCTTC. It is translated as CASSRGRSNEQFF.